Given below is one T cell receptor beta chain in context. The data are from a study of blood T cell repertoires in COVID-19. Background on the study: In each case, the material was cDNA or gDNA derived from T cells, B-cell-depleted T cells, or PBMCs.

Germline V gene data show CDR1 as LGHNA and CDR2 as YNFKEQ. The CDR3 is 20 residues long. Trimming left V 4 bases short and J 0 bases short, with 25 bases between. Study processing details: Estimated nucleated cell counts came from reference gene primer amplification. Clones were read by immunoSEQ multiplex PCR, and TCRdb kept only the in-frame ones, dropping some. V and J calls and clone size are copied from that table; D and trimming were computed from the DNA. The repertoire holds roughly 200,000 clones, around nine tenths seen once, with 6.2% in the top ten. The sample was peripheral blood. The V gene is TRBV4-2, the J gene TRBJ2-4; unclear D gene. The sequence came from a man aged 55 to 70 who had recovered from COVID-19. The CDR3 spells CASSRSPPGLTPLAKNIQYF. CDR3 sequence (DNA): TGTGCCAGCAGCCGTTCGCCCCCGGGTCTAACCCCCTTAGCCAAAAACATTCAGTACTTC.